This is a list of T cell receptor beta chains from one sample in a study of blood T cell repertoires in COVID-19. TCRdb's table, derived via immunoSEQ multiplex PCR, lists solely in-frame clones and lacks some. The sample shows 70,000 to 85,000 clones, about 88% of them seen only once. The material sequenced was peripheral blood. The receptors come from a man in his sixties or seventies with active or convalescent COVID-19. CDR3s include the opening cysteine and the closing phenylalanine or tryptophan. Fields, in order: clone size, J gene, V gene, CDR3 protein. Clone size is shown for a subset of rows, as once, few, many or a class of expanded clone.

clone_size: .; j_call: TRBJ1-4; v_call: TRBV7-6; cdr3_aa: CASSLGTGGDEKLFF
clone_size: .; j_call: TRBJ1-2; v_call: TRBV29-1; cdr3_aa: CSVGRSDGYTF
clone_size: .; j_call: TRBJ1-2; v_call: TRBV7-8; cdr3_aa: CASSFSFEDYGYTF
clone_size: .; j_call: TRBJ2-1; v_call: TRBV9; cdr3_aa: CASSVQGGDEQFF
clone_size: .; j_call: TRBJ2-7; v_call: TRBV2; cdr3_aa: CASSEARSSYEQYF
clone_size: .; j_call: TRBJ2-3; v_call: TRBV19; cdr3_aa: CASSRPGQGSNTQYF
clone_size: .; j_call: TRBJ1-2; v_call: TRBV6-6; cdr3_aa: CASSQGQGAGTF
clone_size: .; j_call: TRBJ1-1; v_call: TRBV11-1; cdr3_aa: CASSSTVNTEAFF
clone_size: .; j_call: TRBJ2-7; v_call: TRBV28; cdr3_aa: CASSLRLAGVYEQYF
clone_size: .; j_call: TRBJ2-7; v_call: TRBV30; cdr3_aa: CAAGGQKRSSYEQYF
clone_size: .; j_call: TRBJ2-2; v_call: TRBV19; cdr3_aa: CASSRWGKPYTGELFF
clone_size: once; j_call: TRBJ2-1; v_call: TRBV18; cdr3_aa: CASSPRLAGGRVHEQFF
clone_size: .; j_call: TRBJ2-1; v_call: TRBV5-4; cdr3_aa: CASSDRYNEQFF
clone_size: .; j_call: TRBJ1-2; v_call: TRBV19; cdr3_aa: CASSRPGTGNGYTF
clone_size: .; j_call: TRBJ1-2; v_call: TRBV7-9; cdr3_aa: CASSYGQGTGYTF
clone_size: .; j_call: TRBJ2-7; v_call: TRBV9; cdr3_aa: CASSSLGTGFHEQYF
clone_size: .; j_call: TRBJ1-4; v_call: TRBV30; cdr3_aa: CAWSSRGEKLFF
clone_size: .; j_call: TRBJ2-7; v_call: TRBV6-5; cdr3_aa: CATLQGSSYEQYF
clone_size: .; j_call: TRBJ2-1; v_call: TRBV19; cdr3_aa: CASSLFSGSYNEQFF
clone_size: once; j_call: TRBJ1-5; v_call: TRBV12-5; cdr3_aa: CASGVRTGERGFYQPQHF
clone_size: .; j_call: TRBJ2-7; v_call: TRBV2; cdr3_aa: CASSTPPGLAGGPLSYEQYF
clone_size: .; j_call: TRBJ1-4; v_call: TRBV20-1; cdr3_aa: CSASVPTGGYEKLFF
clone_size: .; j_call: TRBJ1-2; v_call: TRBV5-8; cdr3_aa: CASSLVGRAGYTF
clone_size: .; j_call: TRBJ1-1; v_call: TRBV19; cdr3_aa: CASSQGQGEAFF
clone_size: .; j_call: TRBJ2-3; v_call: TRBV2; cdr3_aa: CASSIRTSGGTDTQYF
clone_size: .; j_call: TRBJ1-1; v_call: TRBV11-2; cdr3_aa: CASSLGQTMNTEAFF
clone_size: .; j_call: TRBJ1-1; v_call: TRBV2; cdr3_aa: CASMDTGNTEAFF
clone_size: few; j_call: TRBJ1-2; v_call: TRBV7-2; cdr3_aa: CASSPVTGDGYTF
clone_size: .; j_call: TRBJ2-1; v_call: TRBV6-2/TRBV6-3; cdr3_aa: CASSYYGGAGEQFF
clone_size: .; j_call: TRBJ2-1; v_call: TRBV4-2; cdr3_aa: CASSQGSQRVNEQFF
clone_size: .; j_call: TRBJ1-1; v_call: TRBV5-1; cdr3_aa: CASSWQGLGTEAFF
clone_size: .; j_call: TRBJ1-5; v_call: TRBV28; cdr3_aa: CASSLYGTGTAPNQPQHF
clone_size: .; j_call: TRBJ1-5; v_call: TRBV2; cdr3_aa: CASSGSRGRNQPQHF
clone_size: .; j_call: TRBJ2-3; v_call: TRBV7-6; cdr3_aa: CASSSQAGPTDTQYF
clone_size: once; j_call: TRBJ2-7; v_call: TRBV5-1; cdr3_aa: CASSLMTGGGSEQYF
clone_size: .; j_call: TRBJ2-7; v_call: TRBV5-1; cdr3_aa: CASSLAYGGGAAVYEQYF
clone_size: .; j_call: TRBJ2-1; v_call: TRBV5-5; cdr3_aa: CASSTSSGVYNEQFF
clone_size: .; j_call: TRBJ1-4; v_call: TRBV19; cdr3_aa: CASSIETGGNEKLFF
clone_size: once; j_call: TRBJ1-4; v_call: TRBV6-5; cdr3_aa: CASSYSQGYEKLFF
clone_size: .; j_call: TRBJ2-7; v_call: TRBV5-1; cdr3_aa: CASSSLTGGDEQYF
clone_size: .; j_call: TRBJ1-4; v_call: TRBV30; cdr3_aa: CAWSVGVTNEKLFF
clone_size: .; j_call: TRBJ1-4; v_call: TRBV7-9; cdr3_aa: CASSSVRDRDEKLFF
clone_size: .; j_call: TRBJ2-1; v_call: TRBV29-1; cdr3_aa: CSAVPLQDTSGFF
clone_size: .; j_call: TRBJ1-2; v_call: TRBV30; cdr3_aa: CAWSVRGLYYGYTF
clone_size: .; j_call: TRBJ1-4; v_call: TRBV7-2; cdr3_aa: CASSPRQGTNEKLFF
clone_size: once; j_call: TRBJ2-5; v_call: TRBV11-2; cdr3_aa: CASSLSPRASGGRETQYF
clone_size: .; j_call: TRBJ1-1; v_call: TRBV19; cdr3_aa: CASSPFTGVDTEAFF
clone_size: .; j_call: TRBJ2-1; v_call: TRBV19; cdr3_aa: CASSMWVGTPYNEQFF
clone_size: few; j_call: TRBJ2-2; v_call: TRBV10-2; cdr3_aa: CASRDTNTGELFF
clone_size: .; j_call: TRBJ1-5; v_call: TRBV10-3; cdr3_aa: CAISESSGAIPRAQHF
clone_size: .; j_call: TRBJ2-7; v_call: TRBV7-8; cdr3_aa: CASSFRGQGSHYEQYF
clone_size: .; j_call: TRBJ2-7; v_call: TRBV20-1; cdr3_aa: CSPVSYEQYF
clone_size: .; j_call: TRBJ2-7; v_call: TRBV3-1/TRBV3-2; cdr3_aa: CASSQSGTSYEQYF